Listed here are 21 T cell receptor beta chains from one sample, sequenced in a study of beta chain features in type 1 diabetes. What was sequenced were expressed TCRB transcripts, since all of the isolated RNA had been reverse transcribed. Here immunoSEQ multiplex PCR was the method, and the copy in TCRdb shows in-frame clones only, minus some. The table includes 11,000 to 15,000 clones, approximately 60% detected once. The antigens of these receptors remain unknown. Findings of the study overall: Moderate yet significant TCRB CDR3 shortening was seen in Type 1 diabetes patients in all four CD4+ subsets.

The sample was stem cell memory CD4+ T cells from blood. These receptors originate from a young woman with type 1 diabetes.

In this sample, this clone turned up a few times. This sequence joins TRBV10-3 and TRBJ1-5; D might be TRBD1 (5 bases). The CDR3 is 15 residues long. The germline V and J ends were trimmed by 3 bases and 5 bases, with 14 bases remaining between them. CDR1 ENHRY and CDR2 SYGVKD come from the germline V gene. This CDR3 is CAISDDRGLDQPQHF. DNA for the CDR3: TGTGCCATCAGTGATGACAGAGGCTTGGATCAGCCCCAGCATTTT.

The chain is built from TRBV6-6 and TRBJ1-2; maybe TRBD1 (5 bases). The CDR3 has 14 residues. V shed 3 bases and J shed 2 bases, with 10 bases lying between them. The germline V gene encodes CDR1 MNHNY and CDR2 SVGAGI (reference sequence). The DNA of the CDR3 is TGTGCCAGCAGTTATGGGGCACGGAACTATGGCTACACCTTC. Protein product: CASSYGARNYGYTF.

This clone was counted once. V is TRBV30 and J is TRBJ2-7, with TRBD2 identical over 10 bases. Germline V gives CDR1 GTSNPN, CDR2 SVGIG (reference sequence). There are 14 residues in the CDR3. J lost 4 bases, V lost 2 bases, and 5 bases had no gene match. CDR3 bases: TGTGCCTGGAGTAGGCTAGCGGGAGTGTACGAGCAGTACTTC. This translates into CAWSRLAGVYEQYF.

The J gene is TRBJ2-7, the V gene TRBV7-2; 14 positions agree with TRBD2. Germline lookup yields CDR1 SGHTA and CDR2 FQGNSA. The CDR3 covers 16 residues. With 1 base clipped from V and 7 bases from J, the junction kept 6 bases outside the gene matches. The chain's CDR3 is CASSLGTSGGPREQYF. The CDR3 coding sequence is TGTGCCAGCAGCTTAGGGACTAGCGGGGGGCCACGGGAGCAGTACTTC.

V gene TRBV7-2 combines with J gene TRBJ1-1; no firm D call. CDR1 and CDR2 (germline): SGHTA, FQGNSA. The CDR3 covers 14 residues. Trimming stripped 5 bases from V and 7 bases from J, with 17 bases between. This chain's CDR3 is CASSPTVGSYEAFF. CDR3 coding DNA: TGTGCCAGCAGCCCGACCGTGGGGAGTTATGAAGCTTTCTTT. The full variable domain, its missing parts supplied by reference TRBV7-2 and TRBJ1-1, is GAGVSQSPSNKVTEKGKDVELRCDPISGHTALYWYRQSLGQGLEFLIYFQGNSAPDKSGLPSDRFSAERTGGSVSTLTIQRTQQEDSAVYLCASSPTVGSYEAFFGQGTRLTVV.

This clone showed up just a few times. This rearrangement joins TRBV4-1 to TRBJ2-7; 7 nucleotides align to TRBD1. Trimming removed 4 bases from V and 0 bases from J; junction bases left unmatched: 6. Per the germline V gene, CDR1 is MGHRA and CDR2 is YSYEKL. This CDR3 has 15 residues. CDR3 bases: TGCGCCAGCAGCCGTTACCGGGACAGCTCCTACGAGCAGTACTTC. This codes for CASSRYRDSSYEQYF.

This clone was detected only a few times. The CDR3 loop reads CSGASGSINEQYF. DNA for the CDR3: TGCAGCGGGGCTAGCGGGAGCATTAACGAGCAGTACTTC. The chain joins TRBV29-1 to TRBJ2-7; 10 nucleotides agree with TRBD2. The V gene end was trimmed by 7 bases and the J gene end by 5 bases; junction bases not matched to a gene: 8. CDR1 and CDR2 (germline): SQVTM, ANQGSEA. The CDR3 runs to 13 residues.

The chain is built from TRBV14 and TRBJ2-2, with unresolved D. The V gene lost 4 bases and the J gene lost 0 bases, with 3 bases spanning the gap. Germline V gives CDR1 SGHDN, CDR2 FVKESK. CDR3 length equals 13 residues. The chain's CDR3 is CASSPANTGELFF. CDR3 nucleotides: TGTGCCAGCAGCCCCGCGAACACCGGGGAGCTGTTTTTT.

In its sample, this clone was seen a few times. Written as DNA, the CDR3 is TGTGCCAGCAGCCAGGGATTCAACACCGGGGAGCTGTTTTTT. Amino acid sequence: CASSQGFNTGELFF. The V call is TRBV28, the J call TRBJ2-2; a weak D match, TRBD1 (5 bases). This CDR3 comprises 14 residues. Per germline, CDR1 MDHEN and CDR2 SYDVKM. V lost 6 bases and J lost 2, with 10 bases in between.

V is TRBV30 and J is TRBJ1-4, with 8 bases identical to TRBD1. Germline V gene lookup returns CDR1 GTSNPN and CDR2 SVGIG (reference sequence). The CDR3 covers 15 residues. With 2 bases clipped from V and 5 bases from J, the junction kept 7 bases outside the gene matches. The CDR3 nucleotides are TGTGCCTGGAGTTCGCTCACAGGGGGGAATGAAAAACTGTTTTTT. It encodes CAWSSLTGGNEKLFF.

V and J are TRBV5-1 and TRBJ1-6; D might be TRBD1 (6 bases). Trimming left V 2 bases short and J 7 bases short, with 16 bases between. Germline loops: CDR1 SGHRS, CDR2 YFSETQ. The CDR3 is 16 residues long. CDR3 nucleotides: TGCGCCAGCAGCTTCCTTGGGGGCCAGGGGAATTCACCCCTCCACTTT. Amino acids: CASSFLGGQGNSPLHF.

The V and J genes are TRBV20-1 and TRBJ2-7, with a possible D match to TRBD2 (6 bases). The CDR3 is 11 amino acids. Germline V gene lookup returns CDR1 DFQATT and CDR2 SNEGSKA (reference sequence). Trimming took 3 bases from V and 6 from J, leaving 9 bases between them. CDR3 protein: CSASGGIEQYF. The CDR3 DNA reads TGCAGTGCTAGTGGGGGGATCGAGCAGTACTTC.

This chain connects TRBV4-2 to TRBJ2-2; D remains ambiguous. V dropped 2 bases and J dropped 7 bases, with 11 bases sitting between them. The CDR3 covers 14 residues. CDR1 LGHNA and CDR2 YNFKEQ come from the germline V gene. The CDR3 region has the DNA TGTGCCAGCAGCCAATCGCTAGAAGGCGGGGAGCTGTTTTTT. This translates into CASSQSLEGGELFF.

This sequence joins TRBV30 and TRBJ2-5, with D possibly TRBD1 on 5 matching bases. The CDR3 contains 12 residues. Germline CDR1 and CDR2: GTSNPN and SVGIG (reference sequence). V dropped 1 base and J dropped 5 bases, with 8 bases sitting between them. CDR3 in DNA: TGTGCCTGGAGTGGCAACAGGGAGACCCAGTACTTC. Amino acid sequence: CAWSGNRETQYF.

This rearrangement joins TRBV7-3 to TRBJ2-2, with D possibly being TRBD1 (6 bases). With 1 base removed from V and 3 bases from J, the gap between germline ends came to 9 bases. Germline assignment: CDR1 SGHTA and CDR2 FQGTGA. The CDR3 runs 15 residues. CDR3 bases: TGTGCCAGCAGCTTAAGGGACACCTACACCGGGGAGCTGTTTTTT. Translation: CASSLRDTYTGELFF.

In DNA form, the CDR3 reads TGTGCCAGCAGCCCGGTGGGGGCGTCCTACGAGCAGTACTTC. This sequence encodes CASSPVGASYEQYF. V and J are TRBV7-9 and TRBJ2-7; D is possibly TRBD1 (6 bases). Germline V gene lookup returns CDR1 SEHNR and CDR2 FQNEAQ (reference sequence). V was shortened by 5 bases and J by 1 base, with 12 bases between the two germline ends. This CDR3 is built from 14 residues.

The rearrangement uses TRBV11-3 and TRBJ2-7, with TRBD1 matching over 11 bases. Germline CDR1 and CDR2: SGHNT and YENEEA. Unmatched junction bases numbered 1, after V lost 1 base and J lost 2 bases. The CDR3 totals 15 residues. The chain's CDR3 is CASSLAGQGAYEQYF. As DNA, the CDR3 is TGTGCCAGCAGCTTAGCGGGACAGGGGGCCTACGAGCAGTACTTC.

Here the CDR3 reads CSMTIGGVGELFF. CDR3 bases: TGCAGCATGACAATTGGGGGGGTCGGGGAGCTGTTTTTT. This sequence joins TRBV29-1 and TRBJ2-2, with TRBD2 matching 7 bases. Trimming removed 8 bases from V and 7 bases from J; junction bases left unmatched: 10. Germline V gives CDR1 SQVTM, CDR2 ANQGSEA. The CDR3 consists of 13 residues.

This rearrangement joins TRBV19 to TRBJ2-3; 9 bases align to TRBD2. Germline CDR1 LNHDA, CDR2 SQIVND (reference sequence). The CDR3 consists of 15 residues. V lost 3 bases to trimming and J lost 2 bases; unmatched junction nucleotides: 3. Here the CDR3 reads CASSISGSATDTQYF. In DNA form, the CDR3 reads TGTGCCAGTAGTATTAGCGGGAGCGCCACAGATACGCAGTATTTT.

The V call is TRBV30, the J call TRBJ2-3; the D gene is possibly TRBD2 (6 bases). The V gene's germline CDR1 is GTSNPN and CDR2 SVGIG (reference sequence). The V end lost 7 bases, the J end lost 3 bases, and 11 bases lay between the germline ends. The CDR3 loop spans 12 amino acids. CDR3 amino acids: CALNGGTDTQYF. The CDR3 DNA sequence: TGTGCCTTAAACGGGGGAACAGATACGCAGTATTTT.

The chain recombines TRBV7-8 with TRBJ2-1, with D possibly being TRBD2 (7 bases). The V gene lost 0 bases and the J gene lost 3 bases, with 9 bases spanning the gap. This CDR3 has 15 amino acids. Germline assignment: CDR1 SGHVS and CDR2 FQNEAQ. CDR3 sequence: CASSLAGGLYNEQFF. CDR3 DNA sequence: TGTGCCAGCAGCTTAGCGGGGGGGCTCTACAATGAGCAGTTCTTC.